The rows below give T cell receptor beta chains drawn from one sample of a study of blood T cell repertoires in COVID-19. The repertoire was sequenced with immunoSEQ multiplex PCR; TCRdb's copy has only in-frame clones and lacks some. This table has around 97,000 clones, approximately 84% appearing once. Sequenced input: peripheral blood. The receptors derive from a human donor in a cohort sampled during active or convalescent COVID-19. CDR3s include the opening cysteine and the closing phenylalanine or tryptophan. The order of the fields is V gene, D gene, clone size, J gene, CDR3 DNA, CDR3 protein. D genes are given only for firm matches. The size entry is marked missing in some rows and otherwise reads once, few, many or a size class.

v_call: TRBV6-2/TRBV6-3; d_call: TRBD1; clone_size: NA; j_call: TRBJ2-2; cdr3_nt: TGTGCCAGCAGTTTTTATACAGGGGAAGTTCGAAAGGGAACACCCGGGGAGCTGTTTTTT; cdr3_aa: CASSFYTGEVRKGTPGELFF
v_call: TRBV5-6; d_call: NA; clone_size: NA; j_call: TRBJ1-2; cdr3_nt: TGTGCCAGCAGCGGAGTCGTCTATGGCTACACCTTC; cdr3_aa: CASSGVVYGYTF
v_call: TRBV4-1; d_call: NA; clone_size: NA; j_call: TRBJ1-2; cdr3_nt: TGCGCCAGCAGCCGCATCGGGGAGGGTCGGGGCTACACCTTC; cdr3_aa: CASSRIGEGRGYTF
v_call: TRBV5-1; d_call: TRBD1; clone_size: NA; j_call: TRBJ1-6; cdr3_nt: TGCGCCAGCAGCTCGAGAACAGGGGATAATTCACCCCTCCACTTT; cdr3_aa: CASSSRTGDNSPLHF
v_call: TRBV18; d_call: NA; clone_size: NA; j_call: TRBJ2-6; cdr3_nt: TGTGCCAGCTCACCCGGACACTCTGGGGCCAACGTCCTGACTTTC; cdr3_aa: CASSPGHSGANVLTF
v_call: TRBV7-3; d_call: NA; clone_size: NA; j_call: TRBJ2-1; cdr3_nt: TGTGCCAGCAGCTTATCCCCAGGGACCTACAATGAGCAGTTCTTC; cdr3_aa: CASSLSPGTYNEQFF
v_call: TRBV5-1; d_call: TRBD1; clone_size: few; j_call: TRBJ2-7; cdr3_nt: TGCGCCAGCAGCAGGGAAAGGACAGGGCTCGATTCCTACGAGCAGTACTTC; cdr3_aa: CASSRERTGLDSYEQYF
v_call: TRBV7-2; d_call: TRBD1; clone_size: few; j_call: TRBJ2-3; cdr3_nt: TGTGCCAGCAGCTTAGGGGACAGGGCCCCAGATACGCAGTATTTT; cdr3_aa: CASSLGDRAPDTQYF
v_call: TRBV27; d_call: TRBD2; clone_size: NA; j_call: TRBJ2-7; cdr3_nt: TGTGCCAGCAGTTATAGCGGGGGGCGTGAGCAGTACTTC; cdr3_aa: CASSYSGGREQYF
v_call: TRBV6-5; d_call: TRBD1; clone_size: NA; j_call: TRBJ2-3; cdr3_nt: TGTGCCAGCAGGGACAGGGGAGCAGATACGCAGTATTTT; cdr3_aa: CASRDRGADTQYF
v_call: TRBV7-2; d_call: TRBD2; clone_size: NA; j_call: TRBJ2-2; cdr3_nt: TGTGCCAGCAGCCAAATGAGACTAGCGGGGGGGAACACCGGGGAGCTGTTTTTT; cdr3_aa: CASSQMRLAGGNTGELFF
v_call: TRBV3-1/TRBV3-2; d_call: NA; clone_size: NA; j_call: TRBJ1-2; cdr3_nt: TGTGCCAGCAGTTTCCAGGGGAGTCGGGGTGGCTACACCTTC; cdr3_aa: CASSFQGSRGGYTF
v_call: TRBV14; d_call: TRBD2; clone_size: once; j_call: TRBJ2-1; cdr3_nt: TGTGCCAGCAGCCAAGCCCTACCGCCGGGACTAGCGGGGATAGTTGGCTACAATGAGCAGTTCTTC; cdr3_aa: CASSQALPPGLAGIVGYNEQFF
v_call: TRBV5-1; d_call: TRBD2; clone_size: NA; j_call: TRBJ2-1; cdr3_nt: TGCGCCAGCAGTCCTAGGGTAGGCGGGGGGCCAGTGAATGAGCAGTTCTTC; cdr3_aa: CASSPRVGGGPVNEQFF
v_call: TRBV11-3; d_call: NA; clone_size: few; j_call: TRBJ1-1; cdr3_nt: TGTGCCAGCAGCTTAGAACCTAGGCGGCAGGGCTTAGCTTTCTTT; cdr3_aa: CASSLEPRRQGLAFF
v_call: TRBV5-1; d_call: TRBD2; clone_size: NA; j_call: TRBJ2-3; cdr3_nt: TGCGCCAGCCTCGACCCGACTAGCACTTATACGCAGTATTTT; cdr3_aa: CASLDPTSTYTQYF
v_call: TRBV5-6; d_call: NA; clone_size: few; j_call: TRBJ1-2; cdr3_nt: TGTGCCAGCAGCTTGCTCGACGGCGGAGCTAACTATGGCTACACCTTC; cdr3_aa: CASSLLDGGANYGYTF
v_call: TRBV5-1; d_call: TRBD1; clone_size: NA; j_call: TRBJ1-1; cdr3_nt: TGCGCCAGCAGGGAGGACAGGTTTGAAGCTTTCTTT; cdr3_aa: CASREDRFEAFF
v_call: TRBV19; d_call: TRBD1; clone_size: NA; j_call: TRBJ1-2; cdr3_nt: TGTGCCAGTAGTGGAGGACAGGGTTCCGGCTACACCTTC; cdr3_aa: CASSGGQGSGYTF
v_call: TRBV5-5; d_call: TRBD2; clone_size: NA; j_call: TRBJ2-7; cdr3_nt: TGTGCCAGCAGCTTGCTAGCGGGGGTTTACGAGCAGTACTTC; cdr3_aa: CASSLLAGVYEQYF
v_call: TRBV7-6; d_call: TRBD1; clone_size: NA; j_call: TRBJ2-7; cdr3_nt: TGTGCCAGCAGCTTAGTCCCGGGACAGGGGGCGCATAACGAGCAGTACTTC; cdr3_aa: CASSLVPGQGAHNEQYF
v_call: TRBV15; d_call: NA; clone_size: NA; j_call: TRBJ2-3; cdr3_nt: TGTGCCACCAGCAGAGCGGCGGGAAAAACCAATACGCAGTATTTT; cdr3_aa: CATSRAAGKTNTQYF
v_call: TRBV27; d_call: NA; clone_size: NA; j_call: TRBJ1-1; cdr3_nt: TGTGCCAGCAGTTTCCTAGGGGCTGAAGCTTTCTTT; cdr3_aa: CASSFLGAEAFF
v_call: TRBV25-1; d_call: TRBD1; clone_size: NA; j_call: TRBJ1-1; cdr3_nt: TGTGCCAGCAGTGAAGGGGCGGGACAGGCGAACACTGAAGCTTTCTTT; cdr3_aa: CASSEGAGQANTEAFF
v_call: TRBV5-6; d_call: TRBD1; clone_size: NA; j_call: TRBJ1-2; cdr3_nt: TGTGCCAGCAGCGGGTGGACAGGGTCAAACGGCTACACCTTC; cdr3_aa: CASSGWTGSNGYTF
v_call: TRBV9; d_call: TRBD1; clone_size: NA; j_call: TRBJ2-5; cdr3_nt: TGTGCCAGCAGCGCCCGACAGGGTCAAGAGACCCAGTACTTC; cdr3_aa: CASSARQGQETQYF
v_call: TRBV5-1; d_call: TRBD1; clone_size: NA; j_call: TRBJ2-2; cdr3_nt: TGCGCCAGCAGCCCTCCGGGACAGGGGGCGAACACCGGGGAGCTGTTTTTT; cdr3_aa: CASSPPGQGANTGELFF
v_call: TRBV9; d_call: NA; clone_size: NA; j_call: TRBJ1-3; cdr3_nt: TGTGCCAGCAGCCCGACCTCCACTACCTTAAACACCATATATTTT; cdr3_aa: CASSPTSTTLNTIYF
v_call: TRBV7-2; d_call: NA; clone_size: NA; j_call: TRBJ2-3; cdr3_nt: TGTGCCAGCAGCGGGGCGGGGTGGGGCACAGATACGCAGTATTTT; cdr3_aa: CASSGAGWGTDTQYF
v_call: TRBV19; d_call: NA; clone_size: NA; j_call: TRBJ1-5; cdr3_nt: TGTGCCAGTAGTATCTCAGGGGGCAATCAGCCCCAGCATTTT; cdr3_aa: CASSISGGNQPQHF
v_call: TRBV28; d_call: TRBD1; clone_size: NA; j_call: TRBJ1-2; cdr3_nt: TGTGCCAGCAGTCCCGGGACAGGGGAAGGCTGGAACTATGGCTACACCTTC; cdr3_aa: CASSPGTGEGWNYGYTF
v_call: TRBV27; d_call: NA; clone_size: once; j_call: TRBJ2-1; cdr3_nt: TGTGCCACCCCTCAGGGCAGGGGAGATGAGCAGTTCTTC; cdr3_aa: CATPQGRGDEQFF
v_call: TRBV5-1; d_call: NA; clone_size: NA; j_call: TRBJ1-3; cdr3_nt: TGCGCCAGCAGCTTGGATGTGGGGCCCGGAAACACCATATATTTT; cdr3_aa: CASSLDVGPGNTIYF
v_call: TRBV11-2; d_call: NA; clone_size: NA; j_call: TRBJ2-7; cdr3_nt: TGTGCCAGCAGCTTAGGGGTCTCGGGCTACGAGCAGTACTTC; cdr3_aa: CASSLGVSGYEQYF
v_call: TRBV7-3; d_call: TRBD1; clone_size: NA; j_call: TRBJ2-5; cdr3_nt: TGTGCCAGCAGCCCACTCGGACAGGGCGAGACCCAGTACTTC; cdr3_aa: CASSPLGQGETQYF
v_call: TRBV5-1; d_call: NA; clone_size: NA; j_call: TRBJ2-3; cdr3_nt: TGCGCCAGCACTCGCGGTCCGGGGGCAGATACGCAGTATTTT; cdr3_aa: CASTRGPGADTQYF
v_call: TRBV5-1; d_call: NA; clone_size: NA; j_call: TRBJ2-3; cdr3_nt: TGCGCCAGCAGCTTGTTGGAGGGGAGTGATACGCAGTATTTT; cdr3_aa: CASSLLEGSDTQYF
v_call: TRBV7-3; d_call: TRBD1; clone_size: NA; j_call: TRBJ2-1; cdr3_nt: TGTGCCAGCAGCGGACAGGGTGGATTGTTCTTC; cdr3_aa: CASSGQGGLFF
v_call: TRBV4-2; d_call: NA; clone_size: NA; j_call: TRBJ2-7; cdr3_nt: TGTGCCAGCAGCCAACCCTTTGAGGCGGGGTTGGTCGAGCAGTACTTC; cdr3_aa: CASSQPFEAGLVEQYF
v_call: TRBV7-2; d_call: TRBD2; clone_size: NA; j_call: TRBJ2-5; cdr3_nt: TGTGCCAGCCGCGTGGTAGCGGGGGTGGAGACCCAGTACTTC; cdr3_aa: CASRVVAGVETQYF
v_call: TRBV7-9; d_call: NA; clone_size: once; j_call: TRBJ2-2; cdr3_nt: TGTGCCAGCATCATAAACAGGGTATCTACCGGGGAGCTGTTTTTT; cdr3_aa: CASIINRVSTGELFF
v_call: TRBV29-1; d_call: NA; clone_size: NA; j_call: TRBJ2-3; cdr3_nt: TGCAGCGTTGAAAGGGGGGGGGCAGATACGCAGTATTTT; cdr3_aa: CSVERGGADTQYF
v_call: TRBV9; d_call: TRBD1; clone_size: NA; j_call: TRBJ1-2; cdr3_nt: TGTGCCAGCAGCATAGGACAGGGGACTAACTATGGCTACACCTTC; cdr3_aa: CASSIGQGTNYGYTF
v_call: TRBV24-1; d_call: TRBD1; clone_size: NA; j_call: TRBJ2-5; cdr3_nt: TGTGCCACCAGTGATTCGGCCGGGACAGTGATAGAGACCCAGTACTTC; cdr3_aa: CATSDSAGTVIETQYF
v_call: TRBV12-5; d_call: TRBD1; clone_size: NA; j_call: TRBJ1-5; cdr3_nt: TGTGCTAGTGCCCGGGACAGGGCGAGGCAGCCCCAGCATTTT; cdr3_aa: CASARDRARQPQHF
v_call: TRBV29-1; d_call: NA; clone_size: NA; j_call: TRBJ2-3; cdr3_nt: TGCAGCACCGGAGAGGACTCAGGCACAGATACGCAGTATTTT; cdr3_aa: CSTGEDSGTDTQYF
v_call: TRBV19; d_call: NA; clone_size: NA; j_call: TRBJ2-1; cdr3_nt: TGTGCCAGTAGTATAGATCAGGGGGGACAGATCTTC; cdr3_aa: CASSIDQGGQIF
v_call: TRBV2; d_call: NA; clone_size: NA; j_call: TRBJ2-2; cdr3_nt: TGTGCCAGCAGTGACATACAGGGCACCGGGGAGCTGTTTTTT; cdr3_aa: CASSDIQGTGELFF
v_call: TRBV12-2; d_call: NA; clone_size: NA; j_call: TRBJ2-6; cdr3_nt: TGTGCAAGTCGCTTAGAGGGCAACAGGGGATGTGGGGCCAACGTCCTGACTTTC; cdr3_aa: CASRLEGNRGCGANVLTF
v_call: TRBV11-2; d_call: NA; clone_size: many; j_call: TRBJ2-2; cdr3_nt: TGTGCCAGCAGCCCCAGCTCTCGAGCGGCCGGGGAGCTGTTTTTT; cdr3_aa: CASSPSSRAAGELFF
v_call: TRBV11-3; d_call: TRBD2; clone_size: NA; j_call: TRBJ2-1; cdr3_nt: TGTGCCAGCAGCTTAAACTCGGGGGGGCCTTACAATGAGCAGTTCTTC; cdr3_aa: CASSLNSGGPYNEQFF